Listed below are T cell receptor beta chains from one sample, sequenced in a study of graft-versus-host responses after intestinal transplantation. This table comes from immunoSEQ multiplex PCR, and its TCRdb copy is limited to in-frame clones, with some not included. This table has approximately 12,000 clones, 93% appearing once. The sample here was PBMCs, taken 109 days after intestinal transplant. The receptor set was obtained from a human patient who received an intestinal transplant, so some T cells may come from the graft donor. Both conserved end residues are part of each CDR3. The order of the fields is clone size, D gene, V gene, J gene, CDR3 DNA, CDR3 protein. D genes are given only for firm matches. The size entry is marked missing in some rows and otherwise reads once, few, many or a size class.

NA	TRBD1	TRBV6-5	TRBJ1-6	TGTGCCAGCAGGACCAGACAGGGGCAGTCACCCCTCCACTTT	CASRTRQGQSPLHF
NA	TRBD2	TRBV11-3	TRBJ2-1	TGTGCCAGCAGCTTATCGGGACTAGGCTACAATGAGCAGTTCTTC	CASSLSGLGYNEQFF
NA	NA	TRBV28	TRBJ1-2	TGTGCCAGCAGTCTTGACGACGGCTATGGCTACACCTTC	CASSLDDGYGYTF
NA	NA	TRBV19	TRBJ2-5	TGTGCCAGTAGTACGGACAGCTGGACCCAGTACTTC	CASSTDSWTQYF
NA	TRBD2	TRBV30	TRBJ2-7	TGTGCCTGGAGTCCCGGCGCTAGCGGGAGAAGGGGTTCCTACGAGCAGTACTTC	CAWSPGASGRRGSYEQYF
NA	NA	TRBV19	TRBJ2-1	TGTGCCAGTAGTATGGGGCTCCACAATGAGCAGTTCTTC	CASSMGLHNEQFF
NA	TRBD2	TRBV7-7	TRBJ2-5	TGTGCCAGCAGCACCGGACTAGCGGGGAAAGAGACCCAGTACTTC	CASSTGLAGKETQYF
NA	TRBD2	TRBV7-2	TRBJ2-7	TGTGCCAGCAGCTTCGGGACTAGCGGGTGTTGCTACGAGCAGTACTTC	CASSFGTSGCCYEQYF
NA	TRBD1	TRBV14	TRBJ2-1	TGTGCCAGCCGGGGACAGGGTACTTACAATGAGCAGTTCTTC	CASRGQGTYNEQFF
NA	TRBD2	TRBV30	TRBJ2-7	TGTGCCTGGAGCGAGCGGGAGGGCGTATACGAGCAGTACTTC	CAWSEREGVYEQYF
NA	TRBD2	TRBV5-4	TRBJ2-1	TGTGCCAGCAGCTTGGAGGGCGGGAGACTCTACAATGAGCAGTTCTTC	CASSLEGGRLYNEQFF
NA	NA	TRBV14	TRBJ2-6	TGTGCCAGCAGCCTAGGACAGTTCAACTTCAGCTCTGGGGCCAACGTCCTGACTTTC	CASSLGQFNFSSGANVLTF
NA	TRBD1	TRBV6-1	TRBJ1-1	TGTGCCAGCAGTGAAAGACAGGGGAGGACTGAAGCTTTCTTT	CASSERQGRTEAFF
NA	TRBD2	TRBV28	TRBJ2-7	TGTGCCAGCATGGGGACTAGCAGCGGTGAGCAGTACTTC	CASMGTSSGEQYF
NA	NA	TRBV28	TRBJ1-2	TGTGCCAGCAGTTTAAGAGGTGTACCAGACTATGGCTACACCTTC	CASSLRGVPDYGYTF
NA	TRBD1	TRBV27	TRBJ2-7	TGTGCCAGCAGTAACAGGGACAGTTTCTACGAGCAGTACTTC	CASSNRDSFYEQYF
few	NA	TRBV5-6	TRBJ1-5	TGTGCCAGCAGCCTACGAGGGGCGGGCAATCAGCCCCAGCATTTT	CASSLRGAGNQPQHF
NA	NA	TRBV9	TRBJ2-7	TGTGCCAGCAGCGTAGGGCAGGCCTTCTACGAGCAGTACTTC	CASSVGQAFYEQYF
once	NA	TRBV4-3	TRBJ2-7	TGCGCCAGCAGCCAAGATCCGGAGGGTTACGAGCAGTACTTC	CASSQDPEGYEQYF
NA	NA	TRBV9	TRBJ1-3	TGTGCCAGCGGACGCAACGGCCCCTCTGGAAACACCATATATTTT	CASGRNGPSGNTIYF
NA	NA	TRBV7-9	TRBJ2-1	TGTGCCAGCAGCTCTCATGGGTACAATGAGCAGTTCTTC	CASSSHGYNEQFF
once	NA	TRBV16	TRBJ1-1	TGTGCCAGCAGCCGGATGCGGACAGAGAACACTGAAGCTTTCTTT	CASSRMRTENTEAFF